This entry is about one T cell receptor (beta chain). This specimen comes from a study of blood T cell repertoires in COVID-19. The data were produced by immunoSEQ multiplex PCR, yet TCRdb's version contains in-frame clones alone and is incomplete. This table has roughly 98,000 clones, 85% appearing once. CDR1 is LGHDT and CDR2 is YNNKEL in the germline V gene (reference sequence). Between the trimmed V and J ends, which lost 1 base and 5 bases, there was a span of 8 bases. There are 13 residues in the CDR3. The sequence derives from a woman aged 70 to 79 with active or convalescent COVID-19. The sample was peripheral blood. J is TRBJ2-5 and V is TRBV3-1 (or the pseudogene TRBV3-2); D is possibly TRBD2 (6 bases). CDR3 sequence (DNA): TGTGCCAGCAGCCAAGCGCGGGATGAGACCCAGTACTTC. It encodes CASSQARDETQYF.